Presented here are 8 T cell receptor beta chains from one specimen sequenced in a study of T cells in Graves' hyperthyroidism and ophthalmopathy (dated by TCRdb to the late 2010s). To prepare the library, multiplex PCR was applied. Sequencing relied on an Illumina HiSeq 2000. TCR beta CDR3 regions were amplified from RNA transcripts. A first-round RT-PCR of the TCR CDR3 used the HTBI primer set with the Qiagen OneStep RT-PCR kit. The public reads were quality trimmed at Q25 with fastp and then assembled into clones with MiXCR by TCRdb, keeping productive beta chains. All rows with the same CDR3 protein become a single entry with the most common DNA and genes. Across this sample there are about 96,000 distinct CDR3 sequences, with about 51% seen only once. The ten largest clones take up 25% to 30% of the sample. The sample consisted of blood. These receptors were collected from a woman between 40 and 55 years old with Graves' hyperthyroidism.

This clonotype came up many times. The chain recombines TRBV12-3 or TRBV12-4 with TRBJ2-6; maybe TRBD2 (6 bases). The CDR3 sequence is 13 residues long. V dropped 0 bases and J dropped 10 bases, with 7 bases sitting between them. The CDR3 nucleotides are TGTGCCAGCAGTTTAGCGGGGGGAAACGTCCTGACTTTC. This translates into CASSLAGGNVLTF.

This clonotype has just a few counts. This chain links TRBV30 with TRBJ1-1; no clear D gene. Trimming stripped 7 bases from V and 4 bases from J, with 10 bases between. Per the germline V gene, CDR1 is GTSNPN and CDR2 is SVGIG (reference sequence). The CDR3 spans 11 residues. The CDR3 is CASRPGTEAFF. The CDR3 bases are TGTGCCTCCCGCCCCGGCACTGAAGCTTTCTTT.

V usage is TRBV2 and J usage is TRBJ2-7; the match to TRBD2 covers 7 bases. In germline, CDR1 is SNHLY, CDR2 FYNNEI. J was trimmed by 4 bases and V by 5 bases; bases with no gene match: 11. This CDR3 has 15 residues. DNA of the CDR3: TGTGCCAGCAGTTTATCGGCGGGAGTACCGTACGAGCAGTACTTC. Amino acid sequence: CASSLSAGVPYEQYF.

This clonotype was counted ten times or more. The chain joins TRBV7-2 to TRBJ2-2; perhaps D is TRBD1 or TRBD2 (5 bases each). CDR3 size: 14 residues. From germline, CDR1 is SGHTA and CDR2 FQGNSA. Trimming stripped 4 bases from V and 8 bases from J, with 14 bases between. This CDR3 reads CASSSLWGRGELFF. The CDR3, as DNA: TGTGCCAGCAGCTCCCTTTGGGGACGGGGGGAGCTGTTTTTT.

The chain employs TRBV25-1 and TRBJ2-7; D is tentatively TRBD1 or TRBD2 (5 bases each). Trimming left V 4 bases short and J 3 bases short, with 13 bases between. The germline V gene encodes CDR1 MGHDK and CDR2 SYGVNS. This CDR3 spans 14 amino acids. CDR3 nucleotides: TGTGCCAGCAGTGCCCCCGGGACCAACTACGAGCAGTACTTC. It specifies CASSAPGTNYEQYF.

This chain uses TRBV20-1 with TRBJ2-7; 9 nucleotides align to TRBD2. This CDR3 comprises 12 residues. Germline lookup yields CDR1 DFQATT and CDR2 SNEGSKA (reference sequence). V lost 5 bases, J lost 5 bases, and 4 bases stayed unmatched. CDR3 DNA sequence: TGCAGTGCTCGTAGCGGGAGCAACGAGCAGTACTTC. Encoded protein: CSARSGSNEQYF.

This clonotype has just a few counts. This chain links TRBV20-1 with TRBJ1-3; 9 bases align to TRBD1. Unmatched junction bases numbered 7, after V lost 1 base and J lost 0 bases. CDR3 size: 17 residues. Germline CDR1 DFQATT, CDR2 SNEGSKA (reference sequence). The CDR3 bases are TGCAGTGCTAGAGTCAGAGTGGGACAGGGCTCTGGAAACACCATATATTTT. Translation: CSARVRVGQGSGNTIYF.

The J gene is TRBJ1-5, the V gene TRBV9, with 7 nucleotides matching TRBD1. The CDR3 totals 12 residues. The germline V gene encodes CDR1 SGDLS and CDR2 YYNGEE. The DNA of the CDR3 is TGTGTCGCACAGGGGCCCAATCAGCCCCAGCATTTT. It codes for CVAQGPNQPQHF.